These T cell receptor beta chains were read from a single sample in a study of Ad26.COV2.S vaccination and SARS-CoV-2 variants. Profiling relied on immunoSEQ multiplex PCR, and the TCRdb table lists in-frame clones only, not all of them. In the table there are roughly 700,000 clones, approximately 88% of which are singletons. Sequences were derived from peripheral blood, sampled in a trial of Ad26.COV2.S vaccine versus placebo. Receptor source: a person between 18 and 65 years old who received the Ad26.COV2.S COVID-19 vaccine or a placebo. CDR3s include the opening cysteine and the closing phenylalanine or tryptophan. The D gene is left open where the match is weak. Part of the rows lack a size; the others show once, few, many or a class for expanded clones.

d_call	v_call	clone_size	j_call	cdr3_nt	cdr3_aa
TRBD1	TRBV6-1	-	TRBJ2-5	TGTGCCAGCAGTGATCCCGACAGGGGGCGAGAGACCCAGTACTTC	CASSDPDRGRETQYF
-	TRBV30	-	TRBJ2-5	TGTGCCTGGAGTCCCTTCTCCGTCGGGCTTCGGACCCAGTACTTC	CAWSPFSVGLRTQYF
-	TRBV12-3/TRBV12-4	-	TRBJ2-7	TGTGCCAGCAGTCTTGACAGGTACGAGCAGTACTTC	CASSLDRYEQYF
-	TRBV6-5	-	TRBJ2-7	TGTGCCAGCAGCTTCTCCGGGATAGCCTCCTACGAGCAGTACTTC	CASSFSGIASYEQYF
-	TRBV24-1	-	TRBJ2-3	TGTGCCACCAGTGAGTCCACAGGGTCCACAGATACGCAGTATTTT	CATSESTGSTDTQYF
TRBD1	TRBV6-5	-	TRBJ2-3	TGTGCCAGCAGTTACCAACAGGGGAATACGCAGTATTTT	CASSYQQGNTQYF
-	TRBV20-1	-	TRBJ2-3	TGCAGTGCTAGTTACAGGCCGACCTACACAGATACGCAGTATTTT	CSASYRPTYTDTQYF
TRBD1	TRBV7-9	-	TRBJ1-5	TGTGCCAGCAGCTTAGCAATTGTGGGACAGGGCAATCAGCCCCAGCATTTT	CASSLAIVGQGNQPQHF
TRBD2	TRBV6-5	-	TRBJ2-7	TGTGCCAGCAGTTACACGACGACAGCGGGACGGTACGAGCAGTACTTC	CASSYTTTAGRYEQYF
-	TRBV7-2	-	TRBJ1-3	TGTGCCAGCAGTCCCGGGGGAAACACCATATATTTT	CASSPGGNTIYF
-	TRBV7-2	-	TRBJ1-6	TGTGCCAGCAGCGAAGGGAGGTTCGGACGTTCACCCCTCCACTTT	CASSEGRFGRSPLHF
-	TRBV6-5	-	TRBJ1-1	TGTGCCAGCAGTCGGCGGACCCTAAACACTGAAGCTTTCTTT	CASSRRTLNTEAFF
-	TRBV29-1	-	TRBJ1-3	TGCAGCGTTGAAGTCGACAAAAGAGGAAACACCATATATTTT	CSVEVDKRGNTIYF
TRBD1	TRBV7-9	-	TRBJ2-7	TGTGCCAGCAGCTCGACGACAGGGAGCTACGAGCAGTACTTC	CASSSTTGSYEQYF
TRBD2	TRBV29-1	-	TRBJ2-7	TGCAGCGTCGCGGGGGGCCCGAGGGGGAGCTCCTACGAGCAGTACTTC	CSVAGGPRGSSYEQYF
TRBD1	TRBV2	-	TRBJ2-6	TGTGCCAGCAGGCGGACAGGGAGACTTAGCTCTGGGGCCAACGTCCTGACTTTC	CASRRTGRLSSGANVLTF
-	TRBV7-9	-	TRBJ1-3	TGTGCCAGCAGCCTCCCAGGATGGGCGGATGGAAACACCATATATTTT	CASSLPGWADGNTIYF
TRBD2	TRBV3-1/TRBV3-2	-	TRBJ2-6	TGTGCCAGCAGCCAAGCTGGGGGTGGGAGGGCCGGAATAACGGGCTCTGGGGCCAACGTCCTGACTTTC	CASSQAGGGRAGITGSGANVLTF
-	TRBV15	-	TRBJ2-6	TGTGCCACCAGCAGAGAATACGGCTCTGGGGCCAACGTCCTGACTTTC	CATSREYGSGANVLTF
TRBD2	TRBV3-1/TRBV3-2	-	TRBJ2-7	TGTGCCAGCAGCCAAGGACCTTCTAGCGGGAGCTCCTACGAGCAGTACTTC	CASSQGPSSGSSYEQYF
-	TRBV27	-	TRBJ2-1	TGTGCCAGCAGTCAAGGGGGTGAGCAGTTCTTC	CASSQGGEQFF
TRBD2	TRBV2	-	TRBJ2-7	TGTGCCAGCAGTCCCCTACTAGCGCCCCGGGAAGAGCAGTACTTC	CASSPLLAPREEQYF
-	TRBV7-2	once	TRBJ1-4	TGTGCCAGCAGCCCTCGACAGTCGACTAATGAAAAACTGTTTTTT	CASSPRQSTNEKLFF
TRBD1	TRBV7-9	-	TRBJ1-4	TGTGCCAGCCTGGATGACAGGGGCCATGAAAAACTGTTTTTT	CASLDDRGHEKLFF
-	TRBV6-5	-	TRBJ2-2	TGTGCCAGCACAAAGTTTGTTCCCGGGGAGCTGTTTTTT	CASTKFVPGELFF
TRBD1	TRBV30	-	TRBJ1-5	TGTGCCTGGAGTGTACTGACAGGGAATCAGCCCCAGCATTTT	CAWSVLTGNQPQHF
-	TRBV27	-	TRBJ1-4	TGTGCCAGCAGTTTGGGAGGATACCAGGGGGAAAAACTGTTTTTT	CASSLGGYQGEKLFF
-	TRBV19	-	TRBJ2-6	TGTGCCAGTAGTAACCTCGCGAGAAACTCTGGGGCCAACGTCCTGACTTTC	CASSNLARNSGANVLTF
-	TRBV5-4	-	TRBJ2-5	TGTGCCAGCAGCTTGGGAGCGGAAGAGACCCAGTACTTC	CASSLGAEETQYF
-	TRBV4-2	-	TRBJ2-1	TGTGCCAGCAGCCAAGTAAAGGGTTACGATGAGCAGTTCTTC	CASSQVKGYDEQFF
-	TRBV12-3/TRBV12-4	-	TRBJ2-2	TGTGCCAGCACCGTGAGCGGGGAGCTGTTTTTT	CASTVSGELFF
TRBD2	TRBV4-2	-	TRBJ2-3	TGTGCCAGCAGCCATCCCGGGACTAGCGGGTCGGTGGGCACAGATACGCAGTATTTT	CASSHPGTSGSVGTDTQYF
TRBD1	TRBV7-2	-	TRBJ1-2	TGTGCCAGCAGCCCCGGTCAGGGGGCGTATGTCTCCTATGGCTACACCTTC	CASSPGQGAYVSYGYTF
TRBD1	TRBV10-3	-	TRBJ2-2	TGTGCCATCAGTGCCAACAGACAGGGCTCCGTGCCCGGGGAGCTGTTTTTT	CAISANRQGSVPGELFF
-	TRBV25-1	-	TRBJ2-4	TGTGCCAGCAGTGCCTATACGGGGAATATGGACATTCAGTACTTC	CASSAYTGNMDIQYF
-	TRBV6-4	-	TRBJ2-2	TGTGCCAGCAGTGTAGAACTTCACACCGGGGAGCTGTTTTTT	CASSVELHTGELFF
-	TRBV18	-	TRBJ2-1	TGTGCCAGCTCACCGGCCGGGGGCTCGGGCAATGAGCAGTTCTTC	CASSPAGGSGNEQFF
-	TRBV3-1/TRBV3-2	-	TRBJ1-6	TGTGCCAGCAGCCAAGAAAGGACAAAAAGTAATTCACCCCTCCACTTT	CASSQERTKSNSPLHF
-	TRBV21-1	-	TRBJ1-1	TGTGCCAGCGGTTTGGGAAGGAACACTGAAGCTTTCTTT	CASGLGRNTEAFF
-	TRBV6-4	-	TRBJ1-1	TGTGCCAGCAGTGACGGGGGAACAGGGAAGGCTTTCTTT	CASSDGGTGKAFF
-	TRBV15	-	TRBJ1-4	TGTGCCACCAGCAGTTTTTACAGTGGCAGGGGTGAAAAACTGTTTTTT	CATSSFYSGRGEKLFF
-	TRBV4-1	-	TRBJ2-7	TGCGCCAGCAGCCAAGAGAAAGGGGCGTACGAGCAGTACTTC	CASSQEKGAYEQYF
-	TRBV3-1/TRBV3-2	-	TRBJ1-2	TGTGCCAGCAGCCACGGTTTCAACTATGGCTACACCTTC	CASSHGFNYGYTF
-	TRBV25-1	-	TRBJ2-2	TGTGCCAGCAGTGAACCAGGGGCTACCGGGGAGCTGTTTTTT	CASSEPGATGELFF